Below, one TCR beta chain is given with its context. Sequencing used immunoSEQ multiplex PCR; TCRdb keeps in-frame clones, though not all of them. The data hold about 88,000 clones, with approximately 81% observed a single time. The data belong to a study of blood T cell repertoires in COVID-19. In germline, CDR1 is SEHNR, CDR2 FQNEAQ (reference sequence). The CDR3 consists of 16 residues. With V trimmed by 6 bases and J by 2 bases, 9 bases remained unmatched. The sequencing sample was made of peripheral blood. This chain joins TRBV7-9 and TRBJ1-3, with TRBD1 matching over 8 bases. This clonotype was sampled from a woman aged 65 to 85 with acute or convalescent COVID-19. CDR3 in DNA: TGTGCCAGCAGTTCACCGGGACAGGCGACTGGAAACACCATATATTTT. This codes for CASSSPGQATGNTIYF. Combining the CDR3 with reference TRBV7-9 and TRBJ1-3 gives the whole variable domain DTGVSQNPRHKITKRGQNVTFRCDPISEHNRLYWYRQTLGQGPEFLTYFQNEAQLEKSRLLSDRFSAERPKGSFSTLEIQRTEQGDSAMYLCASSSPGQATGNTIYFGEGSWLTVV.